This entry features one TCR beta chain sequence. There is no known antigen for this receptor. It has no much larger one-base neighbor in the sample; base qualities were not kept. Each collaborating institution followed its own protocols to collect whole blood in K2EDTA tubes. For TCRbeta analysis, collaborators shipped samples as frozen whole blood, isolated PBMCs, or DNA extracted from either of those sample types. V is pared back by 2 bases and J by 4 bases, with 2 bases lying between the germline termini. CDR1 and CDR2, looked up from the germline V gene (reference sequence), are LNHDA and SQIVND. The CDR3 starts with the cysteine, ends with the phenylalanine, and has 12 residues. The DNA shown is the 36-base CDR3, in frame from base 1. TCRbeta CDR3 regions were amplified from genomic DNA by means of the immunoSEQ Assay, a bias-controlled multiplex PCR. Per the authors' processing: Nucleated cell counts per sample were estimated from amplification of reference gene primers within the assay. To quantify the absolute abundance of each unique TCRbeta CDR3 rearrangement, sequence reads were collapsed and filtered. For each sample, productive Simpson clonality was calculated as the square root of Simpson's diversity index over productive rearrangements. Drawn from immuneACCESS, this table holds only the in-frame rearrangements with V and J called that TCRdb kept. Clones are partly lost; checked studies trace under half to an unresolved V gene and leave the rest unexplained. Clone size and V and J calls were adopted from that table, with D and trimming inferred from the DNA. For this sample there are tens of thousands of clones; approximately 79% appear just once. The top ten clones comprise about 15% of the sample.

The data derive from a study of blood T cell repertoires in COVID-19 (TCRdb year 2020). In the study overall: Collaborator samples came from the United States, Italy and Spain and covered acute and convalescent phases of COVID-19. The prospective study material was composed of cDNA or gDNA derived from T cells, B-cell-depleted T cells, or PBMCs. Subjects who had been exposed to COVID-19, were actively infected with it, or had recovered from it provided the deeply sampled blood TCRbeta repertoires that made up the dataset. The repertoires were released in a freely available public database meant as a resource for research on the immune response to SARS-CoV-2. The samples were drawn from two sources: the first 160 participants of the ongoing ImmuneRACE study, and 1,200 or so subjects contributed by 6 global collaborators. Nearly every sample came with metadata listing a de-identified subject ID, COVID-19 status, age in years and sex. Where available, HLA class I and class II types were taken from metadata supplied by the sample provider and were not determined by assay-based typing.

General study outcomes and caveats: The quantity of clinical and demographic metadata differed by source and by participant and was supplied without curation.

The receptor's source is a man aged 55 to 70 with acute or convalescent COVID-19. Recombination connected TRBV19 to TRBJ1-4; the D gene cannot be resolved reliably. The specimen was peripheral blood. CDR3 protein: CASSIHNEKLFF. The sequenced DNA: TGTGCCAGTAGTATACATAATGAAAAACTGTTTTTT.